This T cell receptor (beta chain) was observed in a study of T cells in Graves' hyperthyroidism and ophthalmopathy. This clonotype was observed many times. Regions amplified from RNA transcripts were the TCR beta CDR3 regions. When the TCR CDR3 underwent first-round RT-PCR, the HTBI primer set was used. TCRdb redid the calling of the multiplex PCR reads with MiXCR, one entry per CDR3 protein. The data hold 400,000 to 550,000 distinct CDR3 sequences, with roughly 14% observed a single time. The study left out patients who had uncontrolled infection, other autoimmune disease, pregnancy or lactation. The source of this sequence is a woman aged 18-29 years with Graves' hyperthyroidism. Material for sequencing was blood.

In DNA form, the CDR3 reads TGTGCCACCAGTGATGGGGGGTTACCCGGGGCCAACGTCCTGACTTTC. Protein sequence: CATSDGGLPGANVLTF. The chain combines TRBV24-1 with TRBJ2-6; tentatively, D is TRBD2 (6 bases). Germline assignment: CDR1 KGHDR and CDR2 SFDVKD. The length of the CDR3 is 16 residues. V lost 3 bases, J lost 4 bases, and 12 bases lay in between.